This T cell receptor beta chain was documented in a study of post-analysis software for immune sequencing data. Study-level results: Samples from a shared batch, those prepared together, strongly co-clustered by F measure. Diversity measured as normalized Chao1 was significantly lower in multiple sclerosis patients than in controls.

Of note for this clonotype: Its matching antigen is unknown.

The library was made from cDNA and included unique molecular identifiers. It was from roughly 1 to 10 million T cells that approximately 500,000 cDNA molecules came. TCRdb used MiXCR to reprocess the PCR reads, holding one entry per CDR3 protein. The top ten clones hold under 0.7% of a sample with about 760,000 distinct CDR3 sequences, roughly 27% of them seen once. The TCR was taken from a girl aged 10 to 17 with multiple sclerosis. The sequencing sample was made of blood.

The CDR3 DNA sequence: TGTCAGTCAGGGACGGGCTCGAATGACTACACCTTC. Protein sequence: CQSGTGSNDYTF. The genes are TRBV5-4 and TRBJ1-2; D is perhaps TRBD1 (5 bases). The CDR3 has 12 residues. Germline values: CDR1 SGHNT, CDR2 YYREEE (reference sequence).